This TCR beta chain was recovered during a study of CD4 T cells in relation to SARS-CoV-2 and coronaviruses. The overall study: PBMCs were cultured with antigen for over 8 days before TCR beta sequencing. No peptide or an HIV-1 Nef peptide pool served as negative control. Whole-study results and caveats: Crossreactive clones expanded significantly less to SARS-CoV-2 than monoreactive clones.

Before the COVID-19 pandemic, during about 2010-2018, CD4+ T cells were taken from unexposed donors. The cells were cultured for 10 days before CD4+ T cells were isolated. Cells permitting, SARS-CoV-2 S/N and four cold-coronavirus spikes were tested on unexposed-donor CD4+ T cells. Profiled with immunoSEQ multiplex PCR; TCRdb holds only in-frame clones, not every one. The sample holds about 19,000 clones, 70% to 85% seen once. With regard to this clone: Its antigen remains unknown.

CDR3 length: 14 amino acids. The V segment lost 2 bases and the J segment 3 bases; nucleotides outside the gene matches: 2. The germline V gene encodes CDR1 SGHRS and CDR2 YFSETQ. The chain links TRBV5-1 to TRBJ2-7, with TRBD1 matching 10 bases. This TCR was recovered from a human donor in good health. Sequenced material: CD4+ T cells from PBMCs, cultured in vitro. The DNA for the CDR3 is TGCGCCAGCAGCTTACGGGACAGGGGCTACGAGCAGTACTTC. Translation: CASSLRDRGYEQYF.